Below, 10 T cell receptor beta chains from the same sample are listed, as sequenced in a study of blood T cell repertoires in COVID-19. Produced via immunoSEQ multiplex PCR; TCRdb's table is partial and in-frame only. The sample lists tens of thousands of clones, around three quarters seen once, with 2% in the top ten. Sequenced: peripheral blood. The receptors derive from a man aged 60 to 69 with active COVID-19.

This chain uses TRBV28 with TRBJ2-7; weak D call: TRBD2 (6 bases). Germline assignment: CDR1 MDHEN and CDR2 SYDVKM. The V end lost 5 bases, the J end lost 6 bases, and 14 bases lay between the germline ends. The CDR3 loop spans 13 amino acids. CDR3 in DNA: TGTGCCAGCAGTGTCGCGACTAGAATCGAGCAGTACTTC. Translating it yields CASSVATRIEQYF.

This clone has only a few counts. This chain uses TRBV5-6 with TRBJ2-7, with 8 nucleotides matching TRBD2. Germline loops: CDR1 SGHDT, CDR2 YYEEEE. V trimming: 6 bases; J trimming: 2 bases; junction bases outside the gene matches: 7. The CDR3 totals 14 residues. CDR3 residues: CASTIDSGAYEQYF. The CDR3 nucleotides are TGTGCCAGCACGATCGATAGCGGGGCCTACGAGCAGTACTTC.

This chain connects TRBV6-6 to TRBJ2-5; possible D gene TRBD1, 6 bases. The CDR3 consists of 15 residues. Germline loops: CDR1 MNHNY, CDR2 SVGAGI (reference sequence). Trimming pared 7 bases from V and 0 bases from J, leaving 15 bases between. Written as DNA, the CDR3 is TGTGCCAGCATATCTCCGGGACATTACCAAGAGACCCAGTACTTC. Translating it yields CASISPGHYQETQYF.

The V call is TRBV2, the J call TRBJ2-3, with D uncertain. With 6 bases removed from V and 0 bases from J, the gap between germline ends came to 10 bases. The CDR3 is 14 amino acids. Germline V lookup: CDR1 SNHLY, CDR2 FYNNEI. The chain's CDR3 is CASRTRYSTDTQYF. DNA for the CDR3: TGTGCCAGCAGGACGAGGTATAGCACAGATACGCAGTATTTT.

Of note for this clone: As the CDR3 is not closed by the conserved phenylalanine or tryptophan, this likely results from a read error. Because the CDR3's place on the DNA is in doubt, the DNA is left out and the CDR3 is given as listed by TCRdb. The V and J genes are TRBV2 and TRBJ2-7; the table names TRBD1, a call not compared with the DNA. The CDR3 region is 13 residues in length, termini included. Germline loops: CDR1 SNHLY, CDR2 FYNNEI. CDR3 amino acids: CASSDAKDRVTPR.

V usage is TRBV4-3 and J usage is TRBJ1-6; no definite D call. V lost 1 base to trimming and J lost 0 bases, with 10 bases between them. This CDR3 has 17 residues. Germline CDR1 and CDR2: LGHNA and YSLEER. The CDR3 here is CASSQGGGSSYNSPLHF. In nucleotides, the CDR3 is TGCGCCAGCAGCCAAGGGGGAGGGAGCTCCTATAATTCACCCCTCCACTTT.

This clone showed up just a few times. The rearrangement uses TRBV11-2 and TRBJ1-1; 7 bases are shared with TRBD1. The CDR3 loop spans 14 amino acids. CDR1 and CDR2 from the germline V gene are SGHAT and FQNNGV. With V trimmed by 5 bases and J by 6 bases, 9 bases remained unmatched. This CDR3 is CASSNRRQGPEAFF. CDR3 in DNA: TGTGCCAGCAGCAATCGAAGACAGGGACCTGAAGCTTTCTTT.

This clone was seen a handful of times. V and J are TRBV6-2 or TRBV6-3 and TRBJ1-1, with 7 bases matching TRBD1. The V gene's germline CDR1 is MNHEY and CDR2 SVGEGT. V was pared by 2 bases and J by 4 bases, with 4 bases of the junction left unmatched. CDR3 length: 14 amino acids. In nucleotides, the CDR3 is TGTGCCAGCAGTTACGGCGGGACAGTCACTGAAGCTTTCTTT. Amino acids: CASSYGGTVTEAFF.

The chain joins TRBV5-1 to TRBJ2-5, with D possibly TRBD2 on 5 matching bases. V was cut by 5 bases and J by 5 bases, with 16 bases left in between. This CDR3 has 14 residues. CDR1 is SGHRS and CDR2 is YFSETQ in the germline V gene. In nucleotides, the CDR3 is TGCGCCAGCAGTGGAGACGGGGTGGGGGAGACCCAGTACTTC. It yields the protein CASSGDGVGETQYF. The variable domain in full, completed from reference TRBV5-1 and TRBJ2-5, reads KAGVTQTPRYLIKTRGQQVTLSCSPISGHRSVSWYQQTPGQGLQFLFEYFSETQRNKGNFPGRFSGRQFSNSRSEMNVSTLELGDSALYLCASSGDGVGETQYFGPGTRLLVL.

CDR3 amino acids: CASSDFQNYGYTF. Written as DNA, the CDR3 is TGTGCCAGCAGTGATTTTCAAAACTATGGCTACACCTTC. V and J are TRBV2 and TRBJ1-2; D is undetermined. Trimming pared 3 bases from V and 2 bases from J, leaving 7 bases between. The germline V gene has CDR1 SNHLY and CDR2 FYNNEI. The CDR3 covers 13 residues.